These 5 T cell receptor beta chains share one sample of origin, sequenced in a study of blood T cell repertoires in COVID-19 (dated by TCRdb to about 2020). Libraries came from the immunoSEQ multiplex PCR assay. TCRdb re-hosts the immuneACCESS table, in-frame sequences only. Its copies lack some clones; in the studies checked, an unresolved V gene accounts for under half of them, and the cause for the rest is not known. This sample gives some 95,000 clones in total; roughly nine tenths of them show up just once. The biggest ten clones account for about 1.8% of the sample. The sample taken for sequencing was peripheral blood. The receptors come from a human donor with active COVID-19. The donor label of this sample is uncertain.

This chain connects TRBV27 to TRBJ1-1; TRBD1 is a possible D gene (6 bases). V shed 6 bases and J shed 1 base, with 27 bases lying between them. The CDR3 is 19 amino acids. Germline V gene data show CDR1 as MNHEY and CDR2 as SMNVEV (reference sequence). CDR3 sequence reads: CASRTAWGRGGQANTEAFF. The CDR3 bases are TGTGCCAGCAGAACCGCGTGGGGCAGGGGAGGGCAGGCGAACACTGAAGCTTTCTTT.

This sequence joins TRBV9 and TRBJ2-7, with TRBD1 as a possible D gene (6 bases). V gave up 3 bases and J gave up 6 bases, with 13 bases separating them. This CDR3 is built from 13 residues. Germline V lookup: CDR1 SGDLS, CDR2 YYNGEE. CDR3 bases: TGTGCCAGCAGCGCCCTACAGGGTGGCGAGCAGTACTTC. Amino acids: CASSALQGGEQYF.

The V and J genes are TRBV18 and TRBJ2-5; D is undetermined. V was pared by 3 bases and J by 3 bases, with 11 bases between. CDR3 length: 14 amino acids. CDR1 and CDR2 from the germline V gene are KGHSH and LQKENI. The CDR3: CASSPRVAEETQYF. The CDR3, as DNA: TGTGCCAGCTCACCCCGGGTTGCAGAAGAGACCCAGTACTTC. The whole variable domain, remainder taken from reference TRBV18 and TRBJ2-5, is NAGVMQNPRHLVRRRGQEARLRCSPMKGHSHVYWYRQLPEEGLKFMVYLQKENIIDESGMPKERFSAEFPKEGPSILRIQQVVRGDSAAYFCASSPRVAEETQYFGPGTRLLVL.

The chain combines TRBV28 with TRBJ2-2; no reliable D call. The CDR3 loop spans 17 amino acids. Germline CDR1 is MDHEN and CDR2 is SYDVKM. Trimming removed 0 bases at V and 2 bases at J, with 13 bases between. In DNA, the CDR3 is TGTGCCAGCAGTTTATGGCCACACCTGATAAACACCGGGGAGCTGTTTTTT. Its translation is CASSLWPHLINTGELFF.

The chain carries TRBV15 and TRBJ1-1; D not resolved. Germline V gives CDR1 LNHNV, CDR2 YYDKDF (reference sequence). The CDR3 runs to 14 residues. The V gene lost 1 base and the J gene lost 5 bases, with 11 bases spanning the gap. The CDR3 DNA is TGTGCCACCAGCAGAGGAGGTATTAGGACTGAAGCTTTCTTT. It specifies CATSRGGIRTEAFF.